The clone carrying this T cell receptor beta chain was detected once. The repertoire was sequenced with immunoSEQ multiplex PCR; TCRdb's copy has only in-frame clones and lacks some. The sample contains about 190,000 clones, approximately 85% of which appear only once. The sample originates from a study of blood T cell repertoires in COVID-19. J lost 4 bases, V lost 0 bases, and 5 bases had no gene match. Germline V gene data show CDR1 as SGHKS and CDR2 as YYEKEE (reference sequence). The CDR3 consists of 15 residues. The specimen was peripheral blood. This TCR derives from an elderly man with COVID-19, enrolled during active disease. The rearrangement uses TRBV5-5 and TRBJ2-7; 9 nucleotides match TRBD1. The CDR3 sequence: CASSLADRGYYEQYF. The CDR3 nucleotides are TGTGCCAGCAGCTTGGCCGACAGGGGGTATTACGAGCAGTACTTC.